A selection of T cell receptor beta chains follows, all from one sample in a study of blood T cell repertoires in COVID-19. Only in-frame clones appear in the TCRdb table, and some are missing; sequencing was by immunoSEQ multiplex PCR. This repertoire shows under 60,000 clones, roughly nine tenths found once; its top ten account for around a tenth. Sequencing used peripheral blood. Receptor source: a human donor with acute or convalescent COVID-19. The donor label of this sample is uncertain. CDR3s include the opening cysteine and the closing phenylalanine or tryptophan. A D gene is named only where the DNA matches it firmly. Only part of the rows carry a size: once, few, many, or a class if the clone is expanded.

CDR3 protein: CASSLGQVGTDTQYF; CDR3 DNA: TGCGCCAGCAGCTTGGGACAGGTGGGCACAGATACGCAGTATTTT; V gene: TRBV5-1; D gene: -; J gene: TRBJ2-3; CDR3 length: 15; clone size: -
CDR3 protein: CATSADYSNQPQHF; CDR3 DNA: TGTGCCACCAGCGCGGACTATAGCAATCAGCCCCAGCATTTT; V gene: TRBV15; D gene: -; J gene: TRBJ1-5; CDR3 length: 14; clone size: -
CDR3 protein: CASSPYSSLANEQFF; CDR3 DNA: TGTGCCAGCTCACCATATAGCAGCCTTGCCAATGAGCAGTTCTTC; V gene: TRBV18; D gene: -; J gene: TRBJ2-1; CDR3 length: 15; clone size: -
CDR3 protein: CASSPWTGGATNEKLFF; CDR3 DNA: TGTGCCAGTAGTCCCTGGACAGGGGGCGCAACTAATGAAAAACTGTTTTTT; V gene: TRBV19; D gene: TRBD1; J gene: TRBJ1-4; CDR3 length: 17; clone size: -
CDR3 protein: CASSPLSGGNTGELFF; CDR3 DNA: TGTGCCAGCAGCCCTTTGTCCGGGGGGAACACCGGGGAGCTGTTTTTT; V gene: TRBV7-8; D gene: -; J gene: TRBJ2-2; CDR3 length: 16; clone size: -
CDR3 protein: CASRLAANEQFF; CDR3 DNA: TGCGCCAGCAGACTAGCGGCGAATGAGCAGTTCTTC; V gene: TRBV5-1; D gene: TRBD2; J gene: TRBJ2-1; CDR3 length: 12; clone size: -
CDR3 protein: CASRERESYNEQFF; CDR3 DNA: TGTGCCAGCAGGGAGCGGGAGAGTTACAATGAGCAGTTCTTC; V gene: TRBV28; D gene: TRBD2; J gene: TRBJ2-1; CDR3 length: 14; clone size: -
CDR3 protein: CAISTGQGGNQPQHF; CDR3 DNA: TGTGCCATCAGTACGGGACAGGGTGGTAATCAGCCCCAGCATTTT; V gene: TRBV10-3; D gene: TRBD1; J gene: TRBJ1-5; CDR3 length: 15; clone size: -
CDR3 protein: CASSARRWGDRGNEQFF; CDR3 DNA: TGTGCCAGCAGTGCACGCCGTTGGGGGGACAGGGGCAATGAGCAGTTCTTC; V gene: TRBV27; D gene: TRBD1; J gene: TRBJ2-1; CDR3 length: 17; clone size: -
CDR3 protein: CSVEAGIYGYTF; CDR3 DNA: TGCAGCGTTGAGGCAGGCATTTATGGCTACACCTTC; V gene: TRBV29-1; D gene: -; J gene: TRBJ1-2; CDR3 length: 12; clone size: -
CDR3 protein: CASGRYQETQYF; CDR3 DNA: TGTGCCTCAGGGAGGTACCAAGAGACCCAGTACTTC; V gene: TRBV30; D gene: -; J gene: TRBJ2-5; CDR3 length: 12; clone size: -
CDR3 protein: CASSRTSGAYEQYF; CDR3 DNA: TGTGCCAGCTCACGGACTAGCGGGGCGTACGAGCAGTACTTC; V gene: TRBV18; D gene: TRBD2; J gene: TRBJ2-7; CDR3 length: 14; clone size: once
CDR3 protein: CASSLLVATGIDYGYTF; CDR3 DNA: TGTGCCAGCAGCTTGTTGGTAGCGACAGGGATCGACTATGGCTACACCTTC; V gene: TRBV5-4; D gene: TRBD1; J gene: TRBJ1-2; CDR3 length: 17; clone size: once
CDR3 protein: CASSSSKRRTDTQYF; CDR3 DNA: TGTGCCAGCAGCTCCTCTAAGAGGCGCACAGATACGCAGTATTTT; V gene: TRBV7-9; D gene: -; J gene: TRBJ2-3; CDR3 length: 15; clone size: -
CDR3 protein: CASSRQAGVENTEAFF; CDR3 DNA: TGTGCCAGTAGTAGACAGGCAGGGGTGGAAAACACTGAAGCTTTCTTT; V gene: TRBV19; D gene: -; J gene: TRBJ1-1; CDR3 length: 16; clone size: -
CDR3 protein: CASSPGGQGTYGYTF; CDR3 DNA: TGTGCCAGCAGCCCCGGGGGACAGGGCACCTATGGCTACACCTTC; V gene: TRBV5-4; D gene: TRBD1; J gene: TRBJ1-2; CDR3 length: 15; clone size: -
CDR3 protein: CASSLMGQGSEAFF; CDR3 DNA: TGCGCCAGCAGCTTGATGGGACAGGGCTCTGAAGCTTTCTTT; V gene: TRBV5-1; D gene: TRBD1; J gene: TRBJ1-1; CDR3 length: 14; clone size: -
CDR3 protein: CASSVMAEAYEQYF; CDR3 DNA: TGTGCCAGCAGCGTAATGGCGGAAGCCTACGAGCAGTACTTC; V gene: TRBV9; D gene: -; J gene: TRBJ2-7; CDR3 length: 14; clone size: once
CDR3 protein: CAISVGGISSGANVLTF; CDR3 DNA: TGTGCCATCAGTGTTGGGGGGATCTCATCTGGGGCCAACGTCCTGACTTTC; V gene: TRBV10-3; D gene: -; J gene: TRBJ2-6; CDR3 length: 17; clone size: -
CDR3 protein: CASSQARASDSYNEQFF; CDR3 DNA: TGCGCCAGCAGCCAAGCCCGGGCTAGCGACTCCTACAATGAGCAGTTCTTC; V gene: TRBV4-1; D gene: -; J gene: TRBJ2-1; CDR3 length: 17; clone size: -
CDR3 protein: CASSHRGSEQYF; CDR3 DNA: TGTGCCAGCAGCCACAGGGGCTCCGAGCAGTACTTC; V gene: TRBV3-1/TRBV3-2; D gene: -; J gene: TRBJ2-7; CDR3 length: 12; clone size: -
CDR3 protein: CASSLVRGNEQYF; CDR3 DNA: TGCGCCAGCAGCTTGGTCCGGGGGAACGAGCAGTACTTC; V gene: TRBV5-1; D gene: -; J gene: TRBJ2-7; CDR3 length: 13; clone size: -
CDR3 protein: CASSPGLAGSVGELFF; CDR3 DNA: TGTGCCAGCAGCCCAGGACTAGCGGGGTCGGTCGGGGAGCTGTTTTTT; V gene: TRBV5-6; D gene: TRBD2; J gene: TRBJ2-2; CDR3 length: 16; clone size: once
CDR3 protein: CASSEVSFQQYF; CDR3 DNA: TGTGCCAGCAGTGAAGTGTCTTTTCAGCAGTACTTC; V gene: TRBV25-1; D gene: -; J gene: TRBJ2-7; CDR3 length: 12; clone size: -
CDR3 protein: CASGLVPGGQGRNEQFF; CDR3 DNA: TGTGCTAGTGGTTTGGTCCCGGGAGGACAGGGGAGGAATGAGCAGTTCTTC; V gene: TRBV12-5; D gene: TRBD1; J gene: TRBJ2-1; CDR3 length: 17; clone size: -